The source of this TCR beta chain is a study of Ad26.COV2.S vaccination and SARS-CoV-2 variants. Overall study findings and caveats: Responses of T cells in total may have been underestimated by the TCR breadth and depth analyses. Spike-specific responses of CD8+ and CD4+ T cells were reported to display substantial breadth after vaccination.

About this clone: Its antigen is as yet unknown.

The method was immunoSEQ multiplex PCR; TCRdb's version includes in-frame clones alone and lacks a portion of them. Altogether more than 150,000 clones are present, 70% to 90% being singletons, with the ten largest covering around 6.1%. This sample comprised peripheral blood, obtained after recovery from COVID-19. The clonotype originates from a human donor who had recovered from COVID-19.

The CDR3 reads CASSLSRDAEAFF. The CDR3 DNA sequence: TGCGCCAGCAGCTTGAGCAGGGACGCTGAAGCTTTCTTT. The gene calls are TRBV5-1 and TRBJ1-1; tentatively, D is TRBD1 (5 bases). V was pared by 1 base and J by 6 bases, with 10 bases between. In germline, CDR1 is SGHRS, CDR2 YFSETQ. CDR3 length equals 13 residues. Filled out from reference TRBV5-1 and TRBJ1-1, the complete variable domain reads KAGVTQTPRYLIKTRGQQVTLSCSPISGHRSVSWYQQTPGQGLQFLFEYFSETQRNKGNFPGRFSGRQFSNSRSEMNVSTLELGDSALYLCASSLSRDAEAFFGQGTRLTVV.